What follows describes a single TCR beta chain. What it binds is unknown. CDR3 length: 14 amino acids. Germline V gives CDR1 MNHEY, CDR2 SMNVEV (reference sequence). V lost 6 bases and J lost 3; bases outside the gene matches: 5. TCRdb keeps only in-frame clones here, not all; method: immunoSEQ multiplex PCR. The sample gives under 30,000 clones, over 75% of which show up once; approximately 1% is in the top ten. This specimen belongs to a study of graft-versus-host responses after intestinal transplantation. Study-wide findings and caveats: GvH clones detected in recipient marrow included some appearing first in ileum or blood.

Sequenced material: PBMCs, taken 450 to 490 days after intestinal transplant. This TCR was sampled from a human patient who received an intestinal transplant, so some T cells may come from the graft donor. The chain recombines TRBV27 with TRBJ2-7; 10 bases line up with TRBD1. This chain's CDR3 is CASSQWDRGYEQYF. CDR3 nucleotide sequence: TGTGCCAGCAGCCAGTGGGACAGGGGCTACGAGCAGTACTTC.